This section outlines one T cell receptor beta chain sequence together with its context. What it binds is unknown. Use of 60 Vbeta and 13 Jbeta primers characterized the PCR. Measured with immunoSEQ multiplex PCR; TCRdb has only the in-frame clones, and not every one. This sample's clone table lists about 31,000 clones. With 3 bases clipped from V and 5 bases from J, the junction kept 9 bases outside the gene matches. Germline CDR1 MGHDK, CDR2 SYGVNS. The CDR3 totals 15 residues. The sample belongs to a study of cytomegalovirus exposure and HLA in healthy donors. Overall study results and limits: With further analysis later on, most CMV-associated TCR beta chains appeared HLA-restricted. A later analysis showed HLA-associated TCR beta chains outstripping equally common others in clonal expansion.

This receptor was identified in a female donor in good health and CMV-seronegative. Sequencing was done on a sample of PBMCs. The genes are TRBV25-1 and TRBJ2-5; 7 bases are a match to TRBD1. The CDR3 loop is CASSDGQDPSETQYF. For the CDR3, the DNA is TGTGCCAGCAGTGATGGACAGGACCCTTCGGAGACCCAGTACTTC.